The 26 T cell receptor beta chains presented below share a single source sample, sequenced in a study of shared clonotypes between healthy human individuals. Using immunoSEQ multiplex PCR, the repertoire was profiled, and TCRdb retains in-frame clones only, with some absent. The data hold over 1.4 million clones, with approximately 96% observed a single time. Material for sequencing was naive CD4+ T cells sorted from blood. This sample's subset: CD45RA+ positively selected. All receptors derive from a man between 25 and 39 years old in good health.

This clone was detected once. The gene calls are TRBV10-1 and TRBJ2-3; 7 positions match TRBD2. Germline V lookup: CDR1 WNHNN, CDR2 SYGVQD (reference sequence). V trimming: 3 bases; J trimming: 1 base; junction bases outside the gene matches: 1. The CDR3 spans 14 residues. The CDR3 sequence: CASSDGLGTDTQYF. In DNA, the CDR3 is TGCGCCAGCAGTGACGGACTAGGCACAGATACGCAGTATTTT.

The chain recombines TRBV15 with TRBJ1-2; weak D call: TRBD1 (6 bases). V was clipped by 7 bases and J by 2 bases, with 14 bases between them. The germline V gene encodes CDR1 LNHNV and CDR2 YYDKDF (reference sequence). The CDR3 contains 14 residues. Written as DNA, the CDR3 is TGTGCCACCATAGAGGGGGGGCGAAACTATGGCTACACCTTC. Protein: CATIEGGRNYGYTF.

This chain connects TRBV18 to TRBJ2-7, with TRBD2 matching over 10 bases. Unmatched junction bases numbered 8, after V lost 1 base and J lost 2 bases. This CDR3 contains 17 residues. Germline CDR1 KGHSH, CDR2 LQKENI. The CDR3 DNA reads TGTGCCAGCTCACCACAGGGGTTAGCGGGAGGACCCTACGAGCAGTACTTC. Protein: CASSPQGLAGGPYEQYF.

The rearrangement links TRBV4-1 to TRBJ1-1; D is uncertain. V was trimmed by 2 bases and J by 1 base, leaving 11 bases between them. The CDR3 has 15 residues. The germline gives CDR1 MGHRA, CDR2 YSYEKL. The CDR3 region has the DNA TGCGCCAGCAGCCAACTACTTACAGCGAACACTGAAGCTTTCTTT. This translates into CASSQLLTANTEAFF.

The rearrangement joins TRBV27 to TRBJ1-2; possible D gene TRBD1, 6 bases. V gave up 3 bases and J gave up 6 bases, with 14 bases separating them. The CDR3 extends over 14 amino acids. Germline CDR1 and CDR2: MNHEY and SMNVEV (reference sequence). The CDR3 sequence is CASSLAGVGDGYTF. CDR3 DNA: TGTGCCAGCAGTTTGGCAGGGGTCGGTGATGGCTACACCTTC.

V and J are TRBV18 and TRBJ1-3; no clear D gene. Trimming took off 0 bases at V and 0 bases at J, with 6 bases between the two ends. The CDR3 runs 15 residues. Germline V gives CDR1 KGHSH, CDR2 LQKENI. This chain's CDR3 is CASSPPQASGNTIYF. CDR3 nucleotides: TGTGCCAGCTCACCACCCCAGGCCTCTGGAAACACCATATATTTT.

This sequence joins TRBV28 and TRBJ2-7; TRBD1 might be the D (5 bases). Germline-derived CDR1 and CDR2 are MDHEN and SYDVKM. The CDR3 has 14 amino acids. Trimming pared 1 base from V and 6 bases from J, leaving 13 bases between. The CDR3 loop reads CASSLFYSQGEQYF. CDR3 sequence (DNA): TGTGCCAGCAGTTTATTTTATAGCCAGGGCGAGCAGTACTTC.

The CDR3, as DNA: TGCGCCAGCAGCACTACCTTGACTAGCGCCAATGAGCAGTTCTTC. Protein product: CASSTTLTSANEQFF. V usage is TRBV5-1 and J usage is TRBJ2-1; 8 bases map to TRBD2. Germline assignment: CDR1 SGHRS and CDR2 YFSETQ. Germline trimming cut 4 bases from V and 6 bases from J; bases unmatched to any gene: 9. This CDR3 contains 15 residues. Supplemented by reference TRBV5-1 and TRBJ2-1, the full variable domain reads KAGVTQTPRYLIKTRGQQVTLSCSPISGHRSVSWYQQTPGQGLQFLFEYFSETQRNKGNFPGRFSGRQFSNSRSEMNVSTLELGDSALYLCASSTTLTSANEQFFGPGTRLTVL.

This chain connects TRBV9 to TRBJ1-3, with D unresolved. Germline values: CDR1 SGDLS, CDR2 YYNGEE. Trimming took 4 bases from V and 0 from J, leaving 23 bases between them. CDR3 size: 19 residues. The CDR3 DNA follows: TGTGCCAGCAGCAACCCTCCATCCGCCAGACGAGACTCTGGAAACACCATATATTTT. Protein sequence: CASSNPPSARRDSGNTIYF.

The chain carries TRBV5-6 and TRBJ2-5; D is unclear. The CDR3 loop spans 12 amino acids. The V gene lost 1 base and the J gene lost 5 bases, with 6 bases spanning the gap. CDR1 and CDR2 (germline): SGHDT, YYEEEE. The chain's CDR3 is CASSLRRETQYF. The CDR3 DNA sequence: TGTGCCAGCAGCTTGCGGCGGGAGACCCAGTACTTC.

This CDR3 reads CASSGEVYEQYF. In nucleotides, the CDR3 is TGTGCCAGCTCGGGGGAAGTCTACGAGCAGTACTTC. V and J are TRBV28 and TRBJ2-7, with a tentative D call TRBD2 (6 bases). Trimming stripped 8 bases from V and 3 bases from J, with 11 bases between. CDR3 length: 12 amino acids. CDR1 and CDR2 (germline): MDHEN, SYDVKM.

The CDR3 DNA sequence: TGTGCCAGCAGTTTAGTGGGCCGTTCCCCCATTGCTTTCTTT. Translating gives CASSLVGRSPIAFF. The chain links TRBV27 to TRBJ1-1; no definite D call. Germline CDR1 MNHEY, CDR2 SMNVEV (reference sequence). The CDR3 covers 14 residues. The V and J ends lost 2 bases and 11 bases respectively, with 18 bases between them.

The chain joins TRBV7-2 to TRBJ2-1; 9 bases line up with TRBD1. V was pared by 10 bases and J by 1 base, with 8 bases of the junction left unmatched. CDR3 length equals 15 residues. Germline CDR1 is SGHTA and CDR2 is FQGNSA. The CDR3 loop is CATRDRGNSYNEQFF. In nucleotides, the CDR3 is TGTGCCACGAGAGACAGGGGGAATTCCTACAATGAGCAGTTCTTC.

CDR3: CASSLESLRGGELFF. In DNA, the CDR3 is TGCGCCAGCAGCTTGGAGAGTTTAAGGGGAGGGGAGCTGTTTTTT. V usage is TRBV5-1 and J usage is TRBJ2-2, with a tentative D call TRBD1 (5 bases). This CDR3 comprises 15 residues. V was pared by 0 bases and J by 8 bases, with 14 bases between. CDR1 is SGHRS, CDR2 YFSETQ, per germline.

As to this clone: Other DNA sequences from this sample encode an identical CDR3 as well. The chain recombines TRBV18 with TRBJ2-5; no reliable D call. Germline V lookup: CDR1 KGHSH, CDR2 LQKENI. Trimming stripped 0 bases from V and 2 bases from J, with 4 bases between. This CDR3 has 13 amino acids. CDR3 loop: CASSPPGQETQYF. The CDR3 nucleotides are TGTGCCAGCTCACCACCGGGTCAAGAGACCCAGTACTTC.

The V gene is TRBV7-2, the J gene TRBJ1-1; 7 bases are shared with TRBD1. The germline gives CDR1 SGHTA, CDR2 FQGNSA. The CDR3 loop spans 13 amino acids. The J segment lost 3 bases and the V segment lost 6 bases, leaving 4 bases of the junction unmatched. The CDR3 protein is CASRYDRDTEAFF. CDR3 DNA: TGTGCCAGCAGGTACGACAGGGACACTGAAGCTTTCTTT.

The chain is built from TRBV27 and TRBJ1-1; no clear D. CDR1 MNHEY and CDR2 SMNVEV come from the germline V gene (reference sequence). The V and J ends lost 2 bases and 1 base respectively, with 8 bases between them. This CDR3 comprises 14 residues. This chain's CDR3 is CASSLMWANTEAFF. CDR3 DNA sequence: TGTGCCAGCAGTTTAATGTGGGCGAACACTGAAGCTTTCTTT.

The J gene is TRBJ2-5, the V gene TRBV27; D is unresolved. Per germline, CDR1 MNHEY and CDR2 SMNVEV (reference sequence). The CDR3 is 16 amino acids. Trimming pared 4 bases from V and 2 bases from J, leaving 17 bases between. The DNA for the CDR3 is TGTGCCAGCAGTTCCTACCCCCCTACAGAGCAAGAGACCCAGTACTTC. Translation gives CASSSYPPTEQETQYF.

The J gene is TRBJ2-3, the V gene TRBV9; D is tentatively TRBD1 or TRBD2 (6 bases each). This CDR3 has 16 amino acids. The ends were cut back, 0 bases at V and 4 bases at J, with 15 bases in the middle. Germline CDR1 and CDR2: SGDLS and YYNGEE. The CDR3 DNA follows: TGTGCCAGCAGCGTAGTTCATGGGGGGCTTGCAGATACGCAGTATTTT. Protein: CASSVVHGGLADTQYF.

The rearrangement links TRBV6-5 to TRBJ2-2, with D perhaps assigned TRBD1 or TRBD2 (5 bases each). V lost 6 bases and J 7 bases, leaving 12 bases between the germline ends. This CDR3 comprises 13 residues. Germline loops: CDR1 MNHEY, CDR2 SVGAGI. The CDR3 DNA sequence: TGTGCCAGCAGGACCACAGGAGGCGGGGAGCTGTTTTTT. Its translation is CASRTTGGGELFF.

CDR3 sequence (DNA): TGTGCCAGAAGGGCGAGACAGCTTTTCAATCAGCCCCAGCATTTT. As protein: CARRARQLFNQPQHF. The rearrangement joins TRBV5-3 to TRBJ1-5, with D perhaps matching TRBD1 (5 bases). TRBV5-3 is recorded as an ORF, its role being uncertain. This CDR3 comprises 15 residues. Trimming cost V 5 bases and J 3 bases, with 15 bases left between them.

The chain recombines TRBV9 with TRBJ2-1, with 9 bases that match TRBD2. With 0 bases clipped from V and 2 bases from J, the junction kept 3 bases outside the gene matches. This CDR3 is built from 16 residues. Germline lookup yields CDR1 SGDLS and CDR2 YYNGEE. The CDR3: CASSVETSGAYNEQFF. CDR3 sequence (DNA): TGTGCCAGCAGCGTAGAGACTAGCGGAGCCTACAATGAGCAGTTCTTC.

The chain combines TRBV14 with TRBJ2-1, with a weak D call TRBD2 (5 bases). Germline loops: CDR1 SGHDN, CDR2 FVKESK. This CDR3 is built from 15 residues. V lost 4 bases and J lost 4, with 14 bases in between. CDR3 region: CASSPPSSGYNEQFF. CDR3 coding DNA: TGTGCCAGCAGCCCCCCCTCCAGCGGTTACAATGAGCAGTTCTTC.

On this clone itself: The junction differs from germline at one of its ends, possibly a read error. This sequence joins TRBV28 and TRBJ1-3; 7 bases line up with TRBD1. CDR1 MDHEN and CDR2 SYDVKM come from the germline V gene. This CDR3 has 12 residues. The CDR3 DNA is TGTGCCACCGGGACAGCAGGAAGCACCATATATTTT. Its translation is CATGTAGSTIYF.

CDR3 DNA sequence: TGTGCCATCAGATCAAACAATGAGCAGTTCTTC. As protein: CAIRSNNEQFF. V and J are TRBV10-3 and TRBJ2-1, with no clear D. The V gene's germline CDR1 is ENHRY and CDR2 SYGVKD. The CDR3 runs to 11 residues. Trimming removed 6 bases from V and 5 bases from J, with 5 bases in between.

As regards this clone: The sample carries other DNA sequences with the same CDR3. V usage is TRBV2 and J usage is TRBJ1-2, with TRBD1 identical over 9 bases. The junction had 1 base not matched to a gene; V was cut back by 4 bases and J by 4 bases. The CDR3 covers 13 residues. CDR1 and CDR2 (germline): SNHLY, FYNNEI. CDR3 protein: CASSGTGAYGYTF. CDR3 DNA: TGTGCCAGCAGTGGGACAGGGGCCTATGGCTACACCTTC.